This entry concerns a single TCR beta chain. This sample is drawn from a study of blood T cell repertoires in COVID-19. Study-wide background: Specimens from acute and convalescent COVID-19 originated in the United States, Italy and Spain.

Under the authors' procedure: Reference gene primer amplification yielded estimated nucleated cell counts. Here immunoSEQ multiplex PCR was the method, and the copy in TCRdb shows in-frame clones only, minus some. D and trimming were read from the DNA, whereas the V and J calls and clone size are those reported in that table. The table lists roughly 160,000 clones, 70% to 90% of them singletons, with approximately 7% in the top ten. Germline assignment: CDR1 MNHEY and CDR2 SMNVEV (reference sequence). This CDR3 has 15 residues. Trimming stripped 4 bases from V and 5 bases from J, with 12 bases between.

Sequenced material: peripheral blood. This TCR was recovered from a man aged 45-60 years with active or convalescent COVID-19. V is TRBV27 and J is TRBJ1-6; D unclear. The CDR3 nucleotides are TGTGCCAGCAGTTCTAGACTGAGAGATAATTCACCCCTCCACTTT. Its protein product is CASSSRLRDNSPLHF.